A selection of T cell receptor beta chains follows, all from one sample in a study of T cells in localized non-small cell lung cancer. Measured with immunoSEQ multiplex PCR; TCRdb has only the in-frame clones, and not every one. The sample contains about 130,000 clones, more than 80% of which appear only once. Sequenced here: peripheral blood, sampled before any cancer treatment. The receptors derive from a female donor aged 60 or older with stage I lung adenocarcinoma. Each CDR3 is given with its conserved first and last residue. The D gene is left open where the match is weak.

J,D,V,DNA,CDR3
TRBJ2-5,TRBD1,TRBV10-3,TGTGCCATCAGTGAGATAGGGGACAGGGGGACCCAGTACTTC,CAISEIGDRGTQYF
TRBJ2-1,-,TRBV1,TGCACCAGCAGGTACCCGGGAGTAGGAGCTGAGCAGTTCTTC,CTSRYPGVGAEQFF
TRBJ1-2,TRBD1,TRBV28,TGTGCCAGCAGTTCGCCTAAATCCCAGGGGGTCTATGGCTACACCTTC,CASSSPKSQGVYGYTF
TRBJ2-7,TRBD2,TRBV6-6,TGTGCCAGTCTCGGCGGGGGGCTTATCTACGAGCAGTACTTC,CASLGGGLIYEQYF
TRBJ1-4,-,TRBV5-4,TGTGCCAGCAGCCAGAAGGAGCCGGCTGAAAAACTGTTTTTT,CASSQKEPAEKLFF
TRBJ2-5,-,TRBV4-1,TGCGCCAGCAGCCAAGAAGGAGGCGGCCGCGAGACCCAGTACTTC,CASSQEGGGRETQYF
TRBJ2-1,TRBD1,TRBV6-5,TGTGCCAGCAGGCTAGACAGGGGGCGTGTGGATGAGCAGTTCTTC,CASRLDRGRVDEQFF
TRBJ2-1,-,TRBV18,TGTGCCAGCTCACCGGGCAGGGTAGACAATGAGCAGTTCTTC,CASSPGRVDNEQFF
TRBJ2-7,-,TRBV6-6,TGTGCCAGCAGGCAGGGTGGGGGGACCTACGAGCAGTACTTC,CASRQGGGTYEQYF
TRBJ2-1,-,TRBV28,TGTGCCAGCAGTTTTATAGGACTAGGGGGGAATGAGCAGTTCTTC,CASSFIGLGGNEQFF
TRBJ2-2,TRBD2,TRBV9,TGTGCCAGCAGCGTAGTTGCTAGCGGGAGCACCGGGGAGCTGTTTTTT,CASSVVASGSTGELFF
TRBJ2-7,-,TRBV21-1,TGTGCCAGCAGCAAAGTGAGGGTTCCCTACGAGCAGTACTTC,CASSKVRVPYEQYF
TRBJ2-2,TRBD1,TRBV7-3,TGTGCCAGCAGTTCCGGGACAGGGCACACCGGGGAGCTGTTTTTT,CASSSGTGHTGELFF
TRBJ2-2,TRBD2,TRBV10-3,TGTGCCATCACCGAGACTAGCGGGAGGTTCGCGAACACCGGGGAGCTGTTTTTT,CAITETSGRFANTGELFF